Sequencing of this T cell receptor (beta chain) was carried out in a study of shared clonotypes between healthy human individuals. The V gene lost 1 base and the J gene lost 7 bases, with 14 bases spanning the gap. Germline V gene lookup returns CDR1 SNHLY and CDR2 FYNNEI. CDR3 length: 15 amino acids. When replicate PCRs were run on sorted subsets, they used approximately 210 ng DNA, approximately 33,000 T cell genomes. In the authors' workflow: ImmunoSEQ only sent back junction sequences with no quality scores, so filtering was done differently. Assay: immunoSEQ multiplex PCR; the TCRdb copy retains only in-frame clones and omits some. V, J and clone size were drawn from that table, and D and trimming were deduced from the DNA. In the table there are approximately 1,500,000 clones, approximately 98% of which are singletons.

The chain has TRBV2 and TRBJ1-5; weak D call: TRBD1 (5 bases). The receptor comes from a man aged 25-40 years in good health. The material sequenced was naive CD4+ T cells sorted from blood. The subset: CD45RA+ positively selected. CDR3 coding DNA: TGTGCCAGCAGTGAAGTTAGGCAGGGCGCCCAGCCCCAGCATTTT. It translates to CASSEVRQGAQPQHF.